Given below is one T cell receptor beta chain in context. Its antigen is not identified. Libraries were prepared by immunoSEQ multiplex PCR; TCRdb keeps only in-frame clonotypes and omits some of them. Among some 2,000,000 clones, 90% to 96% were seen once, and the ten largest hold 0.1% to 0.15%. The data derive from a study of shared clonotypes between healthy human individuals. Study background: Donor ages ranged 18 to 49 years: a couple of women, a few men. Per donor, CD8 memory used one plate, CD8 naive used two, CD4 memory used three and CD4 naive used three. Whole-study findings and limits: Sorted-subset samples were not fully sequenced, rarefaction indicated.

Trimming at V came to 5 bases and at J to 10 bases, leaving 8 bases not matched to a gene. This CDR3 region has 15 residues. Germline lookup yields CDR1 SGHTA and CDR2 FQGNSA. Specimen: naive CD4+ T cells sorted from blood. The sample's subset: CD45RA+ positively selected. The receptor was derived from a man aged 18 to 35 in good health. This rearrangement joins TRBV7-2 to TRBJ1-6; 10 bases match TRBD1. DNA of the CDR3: TGTGCCAGCAGCCCGAGGACAGGGGGGGTATCACCCCTCCACTTT. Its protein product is CASSPRTGGVSPLHF.